What follows are 18 T cell receptor beta chains derived from one specimen sequenced in a study of OX40 agonist ivuxolimab in advanced cancers. Generated by immunoSEQ multiplex PCR, the TCRdb table keeps only in-frame clones and is missing some. The repertoire holds 60,000 to 70,000 clones, with roughly nine tenths as singletons. Specimen: CD4+ or CD8+ T cells sorted from blood, collected in a trial of the OX40 agonist ivuxolimab. The receptors were gathered from an adult with an advanced solid tumor such as melanoma, head and neck, liver or kidney cancer.

V is TRBV7-3 and J is TRBJ1-5; D is perhaps TRBD1 (6 bases). Between the trimmed V and J ends, which lost 5 bases and 4 bases, there was a span of 9 bases. The CDR3 contains 13 residues. Germline CDR1 and CDR2: SGHTA and FQGTGA. This CDR3 is CASSPDRNQPQHF. CDR3 in DNA: TGTGCCAGCAGCCCCGACAGGAATCAGCCCCAGCATTTT.

The V gene is TRBV19, the J gene TRBJ1-5, with D perhaps TRBD1 (5 bases). Trimming took 1 base from V and 5 from J, leaving 12 bases between them. Germline V gives CDR1 LNHDA, CDR2 SQIVND (reference sequence). The CDR3 spans 15 residues. CDR3 sequence reads: CASSIASGRDQPQHF. Written as DNA, the CDR3 is TGTGCCAGTAGTATAGCTTCAGGGAGGGATCAGCCCCAGCATTTT.

This rearrangement joins TRBV7-2 to TRBJ2-1; tentatively, D is TRBD2 (5 bases). This CDR3 comprises 16 residues. Germline lookup yields CDR1 SGHTA and CDR2 FQGNSA. V lost 5 bases to trimming and J lost 7 bases, with 21 bases between them. CDR3 sequence: CASSLYPPRGSNEQFF. The CDR3 nucleotides are TGTGCCAGCAGCCTATACCCCCCCCGAGGGTCGAATGAGCAGTTCTTC.

The CDR3 protein is CASSLAPSGSSTDTQYF. The CDR3 DNA is TGCGCCAGCAGCTTGGCTCCCTCCGGGTCTAGCACAGATACGCAGTATTTT. The V and J genes are TRBV5-1 and TRBJ2-3; D is unresolved. Germline V CDR1 and CDR2: SGHRS, YFSETQ. The CDR3 has 17 amino acids. V was pared by 0 bases and J by 0 bases, with 14 bases between.

V is TRBV4-3 and J is TRBJ2-2; 10 bases are a match to TRBD1. V was clipped by 3 bases and J by 5 bases; unmatched bases: 9. Germline values: CDR1 LGHNA, CDR2 YSLEER. The CDR3 length is 17 residues. CDR3 nucleotide sequence: TGCGCCAGCAGCCAGGGTGACAGGGGGCGCGGGACCGGGGAGCTGTTTTTT. Its protein product is CASSQGDRGRGTGELFF.

This rearrangement joins TRBV5-6 to TRBJ1-5; D remains ambiguous. CDR3 length equals 15 residues. Trimming took off 0 bases at V and 4 bases at J, with 11 bases between the two ends. Germline V gene lookup returns CDR1 SGHDT and CDR2 YYEEEE. CDR3 protein: CASSLDREYNQPQHF. The CDR3 DNA follows: TGTGCCAGCAGCTTGGATCGGGAATATAATCAGCCCCAGCATTTT. The full variable domain, rest sourced from reference TRBV5-6 and TRBJ1-5, is DAGVTQSPTHLIKTRGQQVTLRCSPKSGHDTVSWYQQALGQGPQFIFQYYEEEERQRGNFPDRFSGHQFPNYSSELNVNALLLGDSALYLCASSLDREYNQPQHFGDGTRLSIL.

This rearrangement joins TRBV11-2 to TRBJ1-2; D is unresolved. V lost 5 bases to trimming and J lost 3 bases, with 13 bases between them. From germline, CDR1 is SGHAT and CDR2 FQNNGV. This CDR3 is 14 amino acids long. The CDR3 spells CASSPRRGDYGYTF. CDR3 bases: TGTGCCAGCAGCCCCCGACGAGGTGACTATGGCTACACCTTC. Combining the CDR3 with reference TRBV11-2 and TRBJ1-2 gives the whole variable domain EAGVAQSPRYKIIEKRQSVAFWCNPISGHATLYWYQQILGQGPKLLIQFQNNGVVDDSQLPKDRFSAERLKGVDSTLKIQPAKLEDSAVYLCASSPRRGDYGYTFGSGTRLTVV.

This clone was observed a few times. This rearrangement joins TRBV9 to TRBJ1-2; TRBD1 matches 9 bases. Per the germline V gene, CDR1 is SGDLS and CDR2 is YYNGEE. This CDR3 has 14 amino acids. V shed 3 bases and J 8 bases; nucleotides not matched to a gene: 8. The CDR3, as DNA: TGTGCCAGCAGCGAGAGGACAGGGGCGGGCGGCTACACCTTC. Translation gives CASSERTGAGGYTF.

This rearrangement joins TRBV11-1 to TRBJ2-1; D remains unclear. This CDR3 is built from 12 residues. Trimming left V 3 bases short and J 7 bases short, with 7 bases between. Per germline, CDR1 SGHAT and CDR2 FQDESV (reference sequence). For the CDR3, the DNA is TGTGCCAGCAGCTTTGACGGGAATGAGCAGTTCTTC. Translating gives CASSFDGNEQFF.

The V and J genes are TRBV21-1 and TRBJ1-1; the D segment call TRBD1 is taken from the table without a DNA check. TRBV21-1 is a recognized pseudogene. The CDR3 is made up of 18 amino acids. CDR3 DNA sequence: TGTGCCAGCAGCAAAGAGGAGGGGGCGAGATTAAGGTGCACTGAAGCTTTCTTT. This sequence encodes CASSKEEGARLRCTEAFF.

This chain joins TRBV7-6 and TRBJ1-1; 8 bases fit TRBD1. The CDR3 sequence is 15 residues long. CDR1 SGHVS and CDR2 FNYEAQ come from the germline V gene. The V gene end was trimmed by 4 bases and the J gene end by 3 bases; junction bases not matched to a gene: 7. CDR3 sequence reads: CASSWAGGADTEAFF. In DNA form, the CDR3 reads TGTGCCAGCAGCTGGGCAGGGGGCGCGGACACTGAAGCTTTCTTT.

The V call is TRBV7-2, the J call TRBJ1-2; weak D call: TRBD1 (5 bases). Trimming removed 1 base at V and 7 bases at J, with 22 bases between. This CDR3 comprises 17 residues. CDR1 is SGHTA, CDR2 FQGNSA, per germline. The CDR3 DNA sequence: TGTGCCAGCAGCTTAGGATCGACTGACAGCCCATGGGGTGGCTACACCTTC. Its protein product is CASSLGSTDSPWGGYTF.

This clone was observed a handful of times. This rearrangement joins TRBV19 to TRBJ2-2, with 11 positions matching TRBD2. Germline V lookup: CDR1 LNHDA, CDR2 SQIVND (reference sequence). There are 15 residues in the CDR3. The V gene end was trimmed by 7 bases and the J gene end by 7 bases; junction bases not matched to a gene: 8. CDR3 residues: CASTLTGTSGGELFF. The DNA of the CDR3 is TGTGCCAGTACACTGACCGGGACTAGCGGCGGGGAGCTGTTTTTT.

This clone was counted only a few times. The genes are TRBV15 and TRBJ2-2; maybe TRBD2 (5 bases). Germline lookup yields CDR1 LNHNV and CDR2 YYDKDF (reference sequence). The CDR3 totals 14 residues. The V end was cut by 1 base, the J end by 6 bases, with 9 bases between. CDR3: CATSRGGISGELFF. CDR3 bases: TGTGCCACCAGCAGAGGAGGGATTTCCGGGGAGCTGTTTTTT.

This clone has at least ten counts. J is TRBJ1-3 and V is TRBV28; 8 nucleotides match TRBD1. Trimming removed 4 bases from V and 5 bases from J; junction bases left unmatched: 10. Germline V gene data show CDR1 as MDHEN and CDR2 as SYDVKM. The CDR3 length is 16 residues. CDR3 protein: CASSWAGQAARNTIYF. The CDR3 DNA follows: TGTGCCAGCAGTTGGGCGGGACAGGCGGCGCGAAACACCATATATTTT.

The rearrangement uses TRBV5-1 and TRBJ2-3, with 9 bases aligning to TRBD2. This CDR3 is 14 amino acids long. V was pared by 2 bases and J by 4 bases, with 2 bases of the junction left unmatched. Germline CDR1 SGHRS, CDR2 YFSETQ. The DNA for the CDR3 is TGCGCCAGCAGCTTAGCGGGAGGAGCAGATACGCAGTATTTT. This codes for CASSLAGGADTQYF.

This clone was observed a handful of times. This sequence joins TRBV5-4 and TRBJ2-7; 9 bases fit TRBD2. Trimming at V came to 4 bases and at J to 6 bases, leaving 11 bases not matched to a gene. This CDR3 spans 15 amino acids. Looked up from germline, CDR1 is SGHNT and CDR2 is YYREEE (reference sequence). The CDR3, as DNA: TGTGCCAGCAGCGTATATAGCGGGAGAAGGGTCGAGCAGTACTTC. Amino acids: CASSVYSGRRVEQYF.

As DNA, the CDR3 is TGCGCCAGCAGCCAAGATGGACTAGCGGGGGCCTACGAGCAGTACTTC. Amino acid sequence: CASSQDGLAGAYEQYF. The V call is TRBV4-3, the J call TRBJ2-7; 13 bases match TRBD2. Germline V gene data show CDR1 as LGHNA and CDR2 as YSLEER. This CDR3 contains 16 residues. J was trimmed by 2 bases and V by 0 bases; bases with no gene match: 1.